What follows are 3 T cell receptor beta chains derived from one specimen sequenced in a study of CD8 T cells in Susac syndrome. Random hexamers were used to reverse transcribe about 0.5 to 1 ug of RNA. One entry per CDR3 protein results from TCRdb running MiXCR on the immunoSEQ multiplex PCR reads. There are about 280,000 distinct CDR3 sequences in the sample; roughly 84% occur only once, and 0.095% to 0.14% lies in the top ten. The sample consisted of CD8+ T cells from PBMCs. These receptors were obtained from a human donor with multiple sclerosis.

This clonotype was counted a single time. The chain uses TRBV12-3 or TRBV12-4 and TRBJ2-7; possibly TRBD1 or TRBD2 for D (6 bases each). The CDR3 is made up of 14 amino acids. V was pared by 4 bases and J by 5 bases, with 15 bases between. The CDR3 loop reads CASSYRGGRDEQYF. The CDR3 DNA reads as TGTGCCAGCAGTTACCGAGGGGGGCGCGACGAGCAGTACTTC.

The rearrangement uses TRBV27 and TRBJ2-1, with D hard to call. V was clipped by 0 bases and J by 8 bases, with 8 bases between them. The CDR3 totals 13 residues. Germline V gene sequence: CDR1 MNHEY, CDR2 SMNVEV (reference sequence). The CDR3 region is CASSLSQYHEQFF. The CDR3 coding sequence is TGTGCCAGCAGTTTATCCCAGTACCATGAGCAGTTCTTC.

The rearrangement joins TRBV7-9 to TRBJ2-7; 9 nucleotides line up with TRBD1. Germline CDR1 and CDR2: SEHNR and FQNEAQ (reference sequence). V trimming: 5 bases; J trimming: 2 bases; junction bases outside the gene matches: 7. The CDR3 spans 15 residues. DNA of the CDR3: TGTGCCAGCAGCGAAGTCCGGGACAGGGCCTACGAGCAGTACTTC. Translation: CASSEVRDRAYEQYF.